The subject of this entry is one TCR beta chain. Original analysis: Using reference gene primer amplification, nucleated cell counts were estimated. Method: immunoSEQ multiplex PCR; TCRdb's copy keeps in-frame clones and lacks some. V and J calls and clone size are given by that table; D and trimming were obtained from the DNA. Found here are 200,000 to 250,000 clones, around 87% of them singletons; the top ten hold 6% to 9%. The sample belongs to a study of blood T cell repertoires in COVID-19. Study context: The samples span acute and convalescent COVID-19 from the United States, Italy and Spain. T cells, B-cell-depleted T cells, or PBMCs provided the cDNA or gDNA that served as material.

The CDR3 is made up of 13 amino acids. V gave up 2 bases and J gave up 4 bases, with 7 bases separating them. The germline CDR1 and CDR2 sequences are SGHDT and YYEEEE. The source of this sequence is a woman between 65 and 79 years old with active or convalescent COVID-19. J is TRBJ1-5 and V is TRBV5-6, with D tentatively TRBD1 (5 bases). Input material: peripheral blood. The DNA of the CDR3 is TGTGCCAGCAGCTTCGGGGGGAATCAGCCCCAGCATTTT. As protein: CASSFGGNQPQHF. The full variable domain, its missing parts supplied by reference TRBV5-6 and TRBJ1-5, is DAGVTQSPTHLIKTRGQQVTLRCSPKSGHDTVSWYQQALGQGPQFIFQYYEEEERQRGNFPDRFSGHQFPNYSSELNVNALLLGDSALYLCASSFGGNQPQHFGDGTRLSIL.